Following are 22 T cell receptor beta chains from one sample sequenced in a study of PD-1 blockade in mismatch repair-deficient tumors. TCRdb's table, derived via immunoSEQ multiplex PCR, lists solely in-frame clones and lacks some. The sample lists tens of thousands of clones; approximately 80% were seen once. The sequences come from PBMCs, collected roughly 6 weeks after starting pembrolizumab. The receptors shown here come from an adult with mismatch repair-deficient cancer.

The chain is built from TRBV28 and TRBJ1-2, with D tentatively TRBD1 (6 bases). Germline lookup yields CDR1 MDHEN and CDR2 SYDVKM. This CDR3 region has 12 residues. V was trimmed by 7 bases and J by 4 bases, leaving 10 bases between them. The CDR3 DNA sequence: TGTGCCAGCATCGGGGGGGCCTATGGCTACACCTTC. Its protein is CASIGGAYGYTF.

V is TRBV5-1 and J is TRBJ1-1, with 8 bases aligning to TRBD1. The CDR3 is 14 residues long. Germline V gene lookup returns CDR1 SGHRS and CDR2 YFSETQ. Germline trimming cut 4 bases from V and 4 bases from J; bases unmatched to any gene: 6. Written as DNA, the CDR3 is TGCGCCAGCAGCGTGGACAGGGTGGGCACTGAAGCTTTCTTT. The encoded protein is CASSVDRVGTEAFF.

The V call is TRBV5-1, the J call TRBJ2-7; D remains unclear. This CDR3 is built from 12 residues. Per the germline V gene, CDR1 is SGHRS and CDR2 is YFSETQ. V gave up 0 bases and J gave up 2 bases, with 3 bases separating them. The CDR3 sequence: CASSLDTYEQYF. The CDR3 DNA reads TGCGCCAGCAGCTTGGACACCTACGAGCAGTACTTC. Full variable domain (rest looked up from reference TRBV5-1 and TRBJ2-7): KAGVTQTPRYLIKTRGQQVTLSCSPISGHRSVSWYQQTPGQGLQFLFEYFSETQRNKGNFPGRFSGRQFSNSRSEMNVSTLELGDSALYLCASSLDTYEQYFGPGTRLTVT.

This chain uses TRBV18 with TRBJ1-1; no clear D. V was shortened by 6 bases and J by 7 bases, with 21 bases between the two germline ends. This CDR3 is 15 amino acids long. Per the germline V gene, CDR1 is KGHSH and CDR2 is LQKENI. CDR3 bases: TGTGCCAGCTCCCCGTACCCTCGGGGTGAGGGTGAAGCTTTCTTT. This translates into CASSPYPRGEGEAFF.

This CDR3 reads CASSQPGGFPQFF. As DNA, the CDR3 is TGTGCCAGCAGTCAACCGGGGGGGTTCCCGCAGTTCTTC. This sequence joins TRBV28 and TRBJ2-1; 8 nucleotides match TRBD2. The CDR3 contains 13 residues. The V and J ends lost 5 bases and 12 bases, in that order; junction bases with no gene match: 9. CDR1 is MDHEN, CDR2 SYDVKM, per germline.

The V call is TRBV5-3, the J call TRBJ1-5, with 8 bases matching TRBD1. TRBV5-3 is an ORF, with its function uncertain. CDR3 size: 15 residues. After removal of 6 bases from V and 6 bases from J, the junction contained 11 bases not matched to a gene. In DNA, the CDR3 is TGTGCCAGAACCCTGCGGGACAGGTCGGGTCAGCCCCAGCATTTT. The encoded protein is CARTLRDRSGQPQHF.

CDR3 sequence (DNA): TGCGCCAGCGGGACTAGCGGGAGTAACAATGAGCAGTTCTTC. Protein: CASGTSGSNNEQFF. The chain uses TRBV5-1 and TRBJ2-1, with 14 bases that match TRBD2. The CDR3 extends over 14 amino acids. With V trimmed by 7 bases and J by 5 bases, 2 bases remained unmatched. Germline CDR1 is SGHRS and CDR2 is YFSETQ.

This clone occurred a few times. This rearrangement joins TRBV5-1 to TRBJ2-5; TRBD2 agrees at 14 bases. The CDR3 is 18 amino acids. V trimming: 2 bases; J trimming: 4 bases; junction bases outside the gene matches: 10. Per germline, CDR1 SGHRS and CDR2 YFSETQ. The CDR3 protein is CASSFRLGLAGVGETQYF. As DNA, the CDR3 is TGCGCCAGCAGCTTTAGATTGGGACTAGCGGGAGTGGGAGAGACCCAGTACTTC.

CDR3 sequence: CASSTTSDNYNEQFF. CDR3 coding DNA: TGTGCCAGCAGCACGACTAGCGATAATTACAATGAGCAGTTCTTC. The genes are TRBV6-6 and TRBJ2-1; TRBD2 aligns across 8 bases. Looked up from germline, CDR1 is MNHNY and CDR2 is SVGAGI (reference sequence). J lost 4 bases, V lost 6 bases, and 8 bases had no gene match. This CDR3 is 15 amino acids long.

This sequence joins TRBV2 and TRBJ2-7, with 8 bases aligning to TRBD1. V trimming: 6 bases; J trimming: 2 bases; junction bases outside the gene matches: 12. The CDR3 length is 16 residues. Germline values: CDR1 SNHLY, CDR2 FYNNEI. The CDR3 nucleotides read TGTGCCAGCAGGATCGGACCCGGGACAGGCACCTACGAGCAGTACTTC. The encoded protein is CASRIGPGTGTYEQYF.

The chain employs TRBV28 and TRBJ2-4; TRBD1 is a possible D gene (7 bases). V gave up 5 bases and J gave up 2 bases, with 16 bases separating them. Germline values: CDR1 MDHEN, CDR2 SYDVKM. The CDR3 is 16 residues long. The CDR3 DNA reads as TGTGCCAGCAGTCAAACCAGGGGGAGGCCCAAAAACATTCAGTACTTC. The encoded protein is CASSQTRGRPKNIQYF. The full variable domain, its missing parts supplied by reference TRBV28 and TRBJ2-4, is DVKVTQSSRYLVKRTGEKVFLECVQDMDHENMFWYRQDPGLGLRLIYFSYDVKMKEKGDIPEGYSVSREKKERFSLILESASTNQTSMYLCASSQTRGRPKNIQYFGAGTRLSVL.

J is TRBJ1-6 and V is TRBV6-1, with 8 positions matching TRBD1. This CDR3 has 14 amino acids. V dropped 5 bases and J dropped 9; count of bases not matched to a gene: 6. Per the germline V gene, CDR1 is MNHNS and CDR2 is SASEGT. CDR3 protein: CASSLTGAISPLHF. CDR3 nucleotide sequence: TGTGCCAGCAGTTTGACAGGGGCGATTTCACCCCTCCACTTT.

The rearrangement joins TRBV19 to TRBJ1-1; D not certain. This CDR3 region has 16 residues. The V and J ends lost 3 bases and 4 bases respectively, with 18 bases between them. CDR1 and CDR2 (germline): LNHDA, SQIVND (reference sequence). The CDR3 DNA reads TGTGCCAGTAGTATCATGGGGAGAGCGACGACCACTGAAGCTTTCTTT. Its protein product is CASSIMGRATTTEAFF.

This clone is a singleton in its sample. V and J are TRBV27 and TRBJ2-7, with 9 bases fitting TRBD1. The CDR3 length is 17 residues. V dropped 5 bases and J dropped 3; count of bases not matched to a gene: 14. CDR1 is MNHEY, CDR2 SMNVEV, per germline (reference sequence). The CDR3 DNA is TGTGCCAGCAGTACCGGAACAGGGGGCTCAAAAGACTACGAGCAGTACTTC. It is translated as CASSTGTGGSKDYEQYF.

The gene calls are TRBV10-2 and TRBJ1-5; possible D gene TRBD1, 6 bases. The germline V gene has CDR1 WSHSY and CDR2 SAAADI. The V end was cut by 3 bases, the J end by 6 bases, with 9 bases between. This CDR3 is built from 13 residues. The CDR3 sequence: CASSDRGSQPQHF. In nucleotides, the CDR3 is TGCGCCAGCAGTGACAGGGGTTCTCAGCCCCAGCATTTT.

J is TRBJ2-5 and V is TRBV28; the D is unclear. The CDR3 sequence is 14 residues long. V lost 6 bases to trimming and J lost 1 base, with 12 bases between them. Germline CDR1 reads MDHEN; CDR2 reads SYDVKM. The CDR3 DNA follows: TGTGCCAGCAGCCAAAGACTCCCCCAAGAGACCCAGTACTTC. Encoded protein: CASSQRLPQETQYF. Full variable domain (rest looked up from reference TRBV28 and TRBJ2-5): DVKVTQSSRYLVKRTGEKVFLECVQDMDHENMFWYRQDPGLGLRLIYFSYDVKMKEKGDIPEGYSVSREKKERFSLILESASTNQTSMYLCASSQRLPQETQYFGPGTRLLVL.

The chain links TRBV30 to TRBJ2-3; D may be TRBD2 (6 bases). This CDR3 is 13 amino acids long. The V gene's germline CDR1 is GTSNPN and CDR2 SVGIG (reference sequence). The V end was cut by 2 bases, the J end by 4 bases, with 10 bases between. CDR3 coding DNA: TGTGCCTGGAGTTGGGGGGTCTCAGATACGCAGTATTTT. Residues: CAWSWGVSDTQYF.

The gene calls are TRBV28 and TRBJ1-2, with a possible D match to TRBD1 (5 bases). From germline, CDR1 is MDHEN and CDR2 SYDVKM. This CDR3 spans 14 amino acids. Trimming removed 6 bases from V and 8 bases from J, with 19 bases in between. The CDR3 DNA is TGTGCCAGCAGGTCCGCGGACGGGACTCGCGGCTACACCTTC. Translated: CASRSADGTRGYTF.

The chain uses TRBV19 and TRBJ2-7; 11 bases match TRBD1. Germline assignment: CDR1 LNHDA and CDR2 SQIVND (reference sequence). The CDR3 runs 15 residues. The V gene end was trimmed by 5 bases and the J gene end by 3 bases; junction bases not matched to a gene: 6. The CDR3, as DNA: TGTGCCAGTAGTTCCCCGGGACAGGGGGTCTACGAGCAGTACTTC. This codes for CASSSPGQGVYEQYF.

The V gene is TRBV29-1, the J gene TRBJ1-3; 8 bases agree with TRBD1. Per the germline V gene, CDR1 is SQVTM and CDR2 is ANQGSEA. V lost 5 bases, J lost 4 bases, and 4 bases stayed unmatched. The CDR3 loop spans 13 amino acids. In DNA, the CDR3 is TGCAGCGTTTCCCAGGGGGCCGGAAACACCATATATTTT. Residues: CSVSQGAGNTIYF.

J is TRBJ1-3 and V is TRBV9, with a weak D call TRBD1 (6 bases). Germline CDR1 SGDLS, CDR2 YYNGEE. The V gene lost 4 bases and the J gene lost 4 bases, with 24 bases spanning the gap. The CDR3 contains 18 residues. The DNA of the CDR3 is TGTGCCAGCAGCTCTCCCCTTACAGGGCAAGTGCCGGGAAACACCATATATTTT. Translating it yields CASSSPLTGQVPGNTIYF.

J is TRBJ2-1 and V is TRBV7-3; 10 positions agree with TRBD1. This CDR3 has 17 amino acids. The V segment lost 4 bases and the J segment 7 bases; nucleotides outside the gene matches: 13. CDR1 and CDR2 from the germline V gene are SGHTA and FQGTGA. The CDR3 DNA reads TGTGCCAGCAGCTCCCGCCGGGGACAGGGGACGGGGAATGAGCAGTTCTTC. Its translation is CASSSRRGQGTGNEQFF.